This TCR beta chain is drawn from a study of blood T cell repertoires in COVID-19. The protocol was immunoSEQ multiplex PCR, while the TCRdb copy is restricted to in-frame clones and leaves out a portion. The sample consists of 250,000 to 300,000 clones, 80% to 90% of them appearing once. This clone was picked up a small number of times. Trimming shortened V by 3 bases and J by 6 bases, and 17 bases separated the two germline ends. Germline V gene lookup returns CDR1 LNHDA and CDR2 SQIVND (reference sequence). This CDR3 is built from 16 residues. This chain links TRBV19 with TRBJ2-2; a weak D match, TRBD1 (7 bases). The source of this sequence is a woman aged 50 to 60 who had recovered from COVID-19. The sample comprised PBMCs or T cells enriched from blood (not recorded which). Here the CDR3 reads CASSMGARGRSGELFF. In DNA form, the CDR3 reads TGTGCCAGTAGTATGGGGGCCAGGGGGAGGTCCGGGGAGCTGTTTTTT. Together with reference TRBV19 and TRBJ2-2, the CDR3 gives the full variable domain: DGGITQSPKYLFRKEGQNVTLSCEQNLNHDAMYWYRQDPGQGLRLIYYSQIVNDFQKGDIAEGYSVSREKKESFPLTVTSAQKNPTAFYLCASSMGARGRSGELFFGEGSRLTVL.